This TCR beta chain was documented in a study of blood T cell repertoires in COVID-19. Whole-study context: Researchers got acute and convalescent COVID-19 samples from the United States, Italy and Spain. Sample material is recorded as cDNA or gDNA derived from T cells, B-cell-depleted T cells, or PBMCs.

V trimming: 5 bases; J trimming: 5 bases; junction bases outside the gene matches: 8. Germline CDR1 LNHDA, CDR2 SQIVND (reference sequence). This CDR3 has 14 amino acids. This clone has only a few counts. Sequenced by immunoSEQ multiplex PCR; TCRdb stores in-frame clones only, minus some. In the table there are some 160,000 clones, over 75% of which are singletons. This sequence was found in a man aged 65 to 85 who had recovered from COVID-19. This rearrangement joins TRBV19 to TRBJ2-7; TRBD1 matches 8 bases. The sample consisted of peripheral blood. CDR3 sequence reads: CASSSRQGWDEQYF. The CDR3 bases are TGTGCCAGTAGTTCGAGACAGGGGTGGGACGAGCAGTACTTC.